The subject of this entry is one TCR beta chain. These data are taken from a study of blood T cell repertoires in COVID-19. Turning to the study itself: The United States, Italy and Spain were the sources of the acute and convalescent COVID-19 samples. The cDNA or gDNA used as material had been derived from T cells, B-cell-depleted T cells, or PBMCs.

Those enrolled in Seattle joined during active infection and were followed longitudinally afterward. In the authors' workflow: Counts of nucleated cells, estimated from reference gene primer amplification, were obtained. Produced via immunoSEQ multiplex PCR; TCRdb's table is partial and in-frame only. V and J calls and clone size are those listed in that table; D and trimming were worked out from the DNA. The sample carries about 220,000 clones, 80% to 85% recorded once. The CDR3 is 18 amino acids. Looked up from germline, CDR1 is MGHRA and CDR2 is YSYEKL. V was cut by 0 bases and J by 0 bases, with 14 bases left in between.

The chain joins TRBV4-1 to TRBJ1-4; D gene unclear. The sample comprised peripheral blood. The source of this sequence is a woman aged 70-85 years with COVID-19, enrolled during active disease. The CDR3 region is CASSQDRAYTATNEKLFF. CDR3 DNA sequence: TGCGCCAGCAGCCAAGACCGAGCTTATACCGCAACTAATGAAAAACTGTTTTTT.